This T cell receptor beta chain was captured in a study of blood T cell repertoires in COVID-19. Across the whole study: From T cells, B-cell-depleted T cells, or PBMCs came the material, which was cDNA or gDNA.

Under the authors' procedure: Amplification of reference gene primers provided the estimated nucleated cell counts. Here immunoSEQ multiplex PCR was the method, and the copy in TCRdb shows in-frame clones only, minus some. The DNA gave D and trimming, while V, J and clone size come from that table. The sample lists more than 250,000 clones, approximately 85% occurring once. V gave up 7 bases and J gave up 1 base; unmatched junction bases: 5. The CDR3 covers 14 residues. CDR1 and CDR2 from the germline V gene are KGHDR and SFDVKD. The V call is TRBV24-1, the J call TRBJ1-1, with TRBD1 matching over 7 bases. Source material: peripheral blood. This TCR was recovered from a man aged 50 to 59 with active or convalescent COVID-19. The CDR3 is CATRQGPSNTEAFF. Here the CDR3 DNA reads TGTGCCACCAGACAGGGGCCCTCGAACACTGAAGCTTTCTTT.